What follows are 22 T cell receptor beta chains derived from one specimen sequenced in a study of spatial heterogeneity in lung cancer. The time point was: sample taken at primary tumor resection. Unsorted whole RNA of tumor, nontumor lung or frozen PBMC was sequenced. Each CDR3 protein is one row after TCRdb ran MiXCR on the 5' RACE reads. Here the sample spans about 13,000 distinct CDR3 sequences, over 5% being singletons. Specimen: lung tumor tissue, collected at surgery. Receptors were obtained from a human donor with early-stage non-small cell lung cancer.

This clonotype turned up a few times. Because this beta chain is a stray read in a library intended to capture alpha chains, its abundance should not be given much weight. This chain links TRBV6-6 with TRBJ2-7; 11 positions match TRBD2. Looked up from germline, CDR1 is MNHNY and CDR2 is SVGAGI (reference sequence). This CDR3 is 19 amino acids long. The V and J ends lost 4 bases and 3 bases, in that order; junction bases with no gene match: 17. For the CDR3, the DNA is TGTGCCAGCAGTTCCGGTCCCGGGACAGCCGGGACTAGCGGCTACGAGCAGTACGTC. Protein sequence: CASSSGPGTAGTSGYEQYV.

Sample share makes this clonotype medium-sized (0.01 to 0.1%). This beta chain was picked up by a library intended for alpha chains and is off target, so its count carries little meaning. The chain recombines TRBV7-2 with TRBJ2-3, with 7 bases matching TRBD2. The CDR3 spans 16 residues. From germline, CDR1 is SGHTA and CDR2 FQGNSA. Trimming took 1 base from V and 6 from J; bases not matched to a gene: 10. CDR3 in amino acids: CASSLGSGSLWDTQYF. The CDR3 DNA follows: TGTGCCAGCAGCTTAGGTAGCGGGTCGTTGTGGGATACGCAGTATTTT.

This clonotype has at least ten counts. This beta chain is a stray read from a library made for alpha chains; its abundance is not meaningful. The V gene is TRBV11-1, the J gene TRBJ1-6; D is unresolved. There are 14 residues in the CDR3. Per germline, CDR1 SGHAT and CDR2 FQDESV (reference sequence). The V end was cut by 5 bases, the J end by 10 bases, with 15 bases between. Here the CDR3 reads CASSPEVGRSPLHF. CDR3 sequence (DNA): TGTGCCAGCAGCCCAGAGGTAGGGAGGTCACCCCTCCACTTT. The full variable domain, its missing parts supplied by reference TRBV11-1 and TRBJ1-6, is EAEVAQSPRYKITEKSQAVAFWCDPISGHATLYWYRQILGQGPELLVQFQDESVVDDSQLPKDRFSAERLKGVDSTLKIQPAELGDSAMYLCASSPEVGRSPLHFGNGTRLTVT.

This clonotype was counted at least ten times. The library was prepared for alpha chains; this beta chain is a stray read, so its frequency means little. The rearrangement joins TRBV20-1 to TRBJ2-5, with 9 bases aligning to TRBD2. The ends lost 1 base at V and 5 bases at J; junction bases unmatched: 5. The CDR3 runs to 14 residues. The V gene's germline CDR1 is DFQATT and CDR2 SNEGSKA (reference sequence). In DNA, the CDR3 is TGCAGTGCTAGAGTAGTAGCGGGAGCGGAGACCCAGTACTTC. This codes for CSARVVAGAETQYF.

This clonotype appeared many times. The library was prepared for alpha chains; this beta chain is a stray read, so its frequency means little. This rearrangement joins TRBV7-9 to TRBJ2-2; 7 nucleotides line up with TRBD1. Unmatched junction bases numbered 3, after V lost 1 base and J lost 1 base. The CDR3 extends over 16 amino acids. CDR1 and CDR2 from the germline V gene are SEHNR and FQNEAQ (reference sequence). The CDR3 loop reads CASSLVGGQNTGELFF. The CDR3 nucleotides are TGTGCCAGCAGCTTAGTAGGGGGCCAGAACACCGGGGAGCTGTTTTTT.

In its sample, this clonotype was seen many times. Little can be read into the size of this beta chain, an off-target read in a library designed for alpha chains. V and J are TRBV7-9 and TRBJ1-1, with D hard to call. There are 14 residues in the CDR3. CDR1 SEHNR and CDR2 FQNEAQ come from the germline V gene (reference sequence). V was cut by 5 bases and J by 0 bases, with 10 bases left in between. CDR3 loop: CASSLRTLNTEAFF. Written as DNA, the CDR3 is TGTGCCAGCAGCCTACGAACCCTGAACACTGAAGCTTTCTTT.

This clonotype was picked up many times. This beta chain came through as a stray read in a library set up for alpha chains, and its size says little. Here the CDR3 DNA reads TGCAGTGCTAGAGGGACAGGGTCCGGGGAGCTGTTTTTT. Amino acid sequence: CSARGTGSGELFF. The V gene is TRBV20-1, the J gene TRBJ2-2, with TRBD1 matching over 8 bases. J lost 6 bases, V lost 1 base, and 1 base had no gene match. This CDR3 has 13 residues. Germline V lookup: CDR1 DFQATT, CDR2 SNEGSKA (reference sequence).

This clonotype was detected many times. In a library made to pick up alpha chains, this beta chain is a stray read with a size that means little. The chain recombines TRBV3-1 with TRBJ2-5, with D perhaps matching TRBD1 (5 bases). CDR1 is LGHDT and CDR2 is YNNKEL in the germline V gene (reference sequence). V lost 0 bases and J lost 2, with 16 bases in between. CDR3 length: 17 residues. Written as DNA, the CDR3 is TGTGCCAGCAGCCAAGATCCAGTACAGGTGACTCAAGAGACCCAGTACTTC. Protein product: CASSQDPVQVTQETQYF.

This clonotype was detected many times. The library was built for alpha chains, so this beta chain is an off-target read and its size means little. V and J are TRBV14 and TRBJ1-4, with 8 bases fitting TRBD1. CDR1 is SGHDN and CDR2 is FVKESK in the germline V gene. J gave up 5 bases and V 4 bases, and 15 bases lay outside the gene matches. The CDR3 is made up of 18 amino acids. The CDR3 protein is CASSPPTGAARINEKLFF. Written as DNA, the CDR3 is TGTGCCAGCAGCCCTCCGACAGGGGCCGCAAGGATAAATGAAAAACTGTTTTTT.

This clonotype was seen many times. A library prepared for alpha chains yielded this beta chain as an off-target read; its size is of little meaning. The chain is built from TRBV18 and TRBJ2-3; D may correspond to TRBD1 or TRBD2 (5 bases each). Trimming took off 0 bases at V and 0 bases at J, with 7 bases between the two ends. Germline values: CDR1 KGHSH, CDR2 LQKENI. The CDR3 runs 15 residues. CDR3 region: CASSPPGRSTDTQYF. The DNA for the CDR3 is TGTGCCAGCTCACCACCGGGACGAAGCACAGATACGCAGTATTTT.

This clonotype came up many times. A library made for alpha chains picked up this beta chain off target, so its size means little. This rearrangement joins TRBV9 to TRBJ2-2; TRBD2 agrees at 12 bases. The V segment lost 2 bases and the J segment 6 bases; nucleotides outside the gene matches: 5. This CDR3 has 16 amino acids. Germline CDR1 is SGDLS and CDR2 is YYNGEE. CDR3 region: CASSVTSGRFAGELFF. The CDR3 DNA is TGTGCCAGCAGCGTGACTAGCGGGAGATTCGCCGGGGAGCTGTTTTTT.

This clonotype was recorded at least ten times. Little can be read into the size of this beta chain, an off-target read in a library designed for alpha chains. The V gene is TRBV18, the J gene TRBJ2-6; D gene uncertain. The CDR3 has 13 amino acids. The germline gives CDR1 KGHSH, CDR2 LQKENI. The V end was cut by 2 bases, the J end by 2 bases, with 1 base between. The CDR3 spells CASSPTGANVLTF. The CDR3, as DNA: TGTGCCAGCTCACCAACTGGGGCCAACGTCCTGACTTTC.

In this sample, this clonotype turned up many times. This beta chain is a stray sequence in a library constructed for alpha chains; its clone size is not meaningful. The CDR3 DNA reads as TGCAGTGCTAGAGCAGGGCCCAATGAAAAACTGTTTTTT. It is translated as CSARAGPNEKLFF. V and J are TRBV20-1 and TRBJ1-4; possible D gene TRBD1, 5 bases. The CDR3 sequence is 13 residues long. CDR1 and CDR2 (germline): DFQATT, SNEGSKA (reference sequence). The V gene lost 1 base and the J gene lost 5 bases, with 8 bases spanning the gap.

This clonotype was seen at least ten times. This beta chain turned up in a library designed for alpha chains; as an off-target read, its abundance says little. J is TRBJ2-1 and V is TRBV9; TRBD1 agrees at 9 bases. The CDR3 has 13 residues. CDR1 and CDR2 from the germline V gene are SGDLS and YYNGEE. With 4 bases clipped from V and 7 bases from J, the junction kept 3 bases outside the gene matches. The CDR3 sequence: CASSPGQGNEQFF. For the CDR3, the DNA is TGTGCCAGCAGCCCGGGACAGGGAAATGAGCAGTTCTTC.

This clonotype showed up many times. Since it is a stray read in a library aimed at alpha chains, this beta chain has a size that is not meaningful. The CDR3 nucleotides are TGTGCCGTCAAACAGGGGCCGAACACCGGGGAGCTGTTTTTT. It yields the protein CAVKQGPNTGELFF. The chain links TRBV12-3 or TRBV12-4 to TRBJ2-2; 7 nucleotides align to TRBD1. The CDR3 runs 14 residues. With V trimmed by 11 bases and J by 0 bases, 6 bases remained unmatched.

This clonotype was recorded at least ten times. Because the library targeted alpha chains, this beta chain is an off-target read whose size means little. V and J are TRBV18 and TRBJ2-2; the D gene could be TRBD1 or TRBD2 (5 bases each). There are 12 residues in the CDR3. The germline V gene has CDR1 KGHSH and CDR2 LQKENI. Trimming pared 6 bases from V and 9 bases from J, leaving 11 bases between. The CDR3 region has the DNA TGTGCCAGCTCCATAGGGGACCGGGAGCTGTTTTTT. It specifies CASSIGDRELFF.

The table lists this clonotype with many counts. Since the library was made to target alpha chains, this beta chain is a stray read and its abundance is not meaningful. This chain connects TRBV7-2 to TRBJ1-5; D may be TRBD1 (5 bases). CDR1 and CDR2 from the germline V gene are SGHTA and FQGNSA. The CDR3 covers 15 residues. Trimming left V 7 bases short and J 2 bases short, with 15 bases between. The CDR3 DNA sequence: TGTGCCAGCACCCTGGGGGTTTTGGGCAATCAGCCCCAGCATTTT. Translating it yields CASTLGVLGNQPQHF.

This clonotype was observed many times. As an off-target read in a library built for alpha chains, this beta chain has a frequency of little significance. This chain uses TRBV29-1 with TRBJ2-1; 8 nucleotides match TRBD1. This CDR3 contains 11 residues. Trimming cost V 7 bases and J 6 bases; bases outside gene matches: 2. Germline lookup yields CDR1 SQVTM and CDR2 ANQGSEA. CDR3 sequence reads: CSGTGGNEQFF. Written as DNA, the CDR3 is TGCAGCGGCACAGGGGGCAATGAGCAGTTCTTC.

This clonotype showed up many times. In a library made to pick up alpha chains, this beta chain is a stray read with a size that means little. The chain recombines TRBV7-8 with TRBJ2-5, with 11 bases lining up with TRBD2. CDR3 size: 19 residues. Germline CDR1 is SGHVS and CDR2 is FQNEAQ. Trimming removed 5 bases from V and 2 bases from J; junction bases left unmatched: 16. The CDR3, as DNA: TGTGCCAGCAGCCCGTACCGGACTAGCGGGTTAGGGGTTCAAGAGACCCAGTACTTC. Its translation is CASSPYRTSGLGVQETQYF.

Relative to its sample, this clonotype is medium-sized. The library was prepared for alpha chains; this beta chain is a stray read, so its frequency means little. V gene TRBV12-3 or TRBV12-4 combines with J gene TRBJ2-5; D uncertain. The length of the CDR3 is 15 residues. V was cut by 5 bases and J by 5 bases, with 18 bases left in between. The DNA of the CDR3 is TGTGCCAGCAGTCCCGAAGGTCTTTACGGGGAGACCCAGTACTTC. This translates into CASSPEGLYGETQYF.

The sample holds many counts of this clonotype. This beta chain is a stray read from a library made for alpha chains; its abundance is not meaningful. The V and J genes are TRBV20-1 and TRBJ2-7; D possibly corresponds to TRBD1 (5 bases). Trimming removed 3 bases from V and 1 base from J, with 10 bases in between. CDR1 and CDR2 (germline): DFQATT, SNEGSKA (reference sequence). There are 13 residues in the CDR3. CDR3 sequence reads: CSASQGSSYEQYV. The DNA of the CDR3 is TGCAGTGCTAGCCAGGGATCTTCCTACGAGCAGTACGTC.

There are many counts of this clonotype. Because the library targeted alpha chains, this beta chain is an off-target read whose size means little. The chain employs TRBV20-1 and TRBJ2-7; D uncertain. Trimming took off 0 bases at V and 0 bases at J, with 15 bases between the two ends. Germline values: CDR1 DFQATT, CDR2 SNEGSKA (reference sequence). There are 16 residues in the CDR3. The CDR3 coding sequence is TGCAGTGCTAGAGATGTGTCCCAGGCTAGCTCCTACGAGCAGTACGTC. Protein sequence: CSARDVSQASSYEQYV.